This T cell receptor beta chain is drawn from a study of early T cells in non-severe SARS-CoV-2 infection. Overall study context: The input, bulk RNA from unsorted whole blood, was sequenced, and chains were unpaired. Overall study findings and caveats: The study's VDJdb matching favored anti-spike CD8 responses and missed private and CD4 specificities.

Individual cDNA molecules carried attached unique molecular identifiers. TCRdb reprocessed the 5' RACE reads with MiXCR, giving one entry per CDR3 protein. This sample yields about 62,000 distinct CDR3 sequences, of which less than 10% are seen a single time; less than 1.5% belongs to the top ten. Per germline, CDR1 SQVTM and CDR2 ANQGSEA. The CDR3 length is 12 residues. Trimming removed 8 bases from V and 3 bases from J, with 13 bases in between. This clonotype showed up just a few times. The antigen is not known. The chain employs TRBV29-1 and TRBJ1-2, with D possibly TRBD1 on 6 matching bases. The specimen was whole blood. This sequence originates from an adult who was a healthcare worker with PCR-confirmed SARS-CoV-2 infection or an uninfected control (not recorded which). The CDR3 DNA sequence: TGCAGCATCTCGGACAGCCACTATGGCTACACCTTC. Protein sequence: CSISDSHYGYTF.